This is a list of T cell receptor beta chains from one sample in a study of regulatory T cells in long-lasting Graves disease. TCRdb ran MiXCR on the multiplex PCR reads and lists one entry per CDR3 protein. This table holds 450,000 to 500,000 distinct CDR3 sequences, under 20% found once. The same data also contributed to another study, on T cells in Graves' hyperthyroidism and ophthalmopathy.

The sequences come from peripheral blood mononuclear cells (PBMCs), collected at new diagnosis, from a patient treated with antithyroid drugs. These receptors were taken from a man aged 40-50 years with Graves disease. CDR3s include the opening cysteine and the closing phenylalanine or tryptophan. D genes are given only for firm matches. The size field is filled for only some rows; it gives once, few, many or a size class.

CDR3 protein	CDR3 DNA	clone size	D gene	J gene	V gene
CASSPQLVGANVLTF	TGCGCCAGCAGCCCTCAATTGGTTGGGGCCAACGTCCTGACTTTC	NA	NA	TRBJ2-6	TRBV4-1
CSAGKGMNQPQHF	TGCAGTGCCGGGAAAGGGATGAATCAGCCCCAGCATTTT	NA	NA	TRBJ1-5	TRBV20-1
CASSPLTSGSYNEQFF	TGTGCCAGCAGTCCACTGACTAGCGGGTCCTACAATGAGCAGTTCTTC	NA	TRBD2	TRBJ2-1	TRBV28
CASIQLAGGRNEQFF	TGCGCCAGCATTCAACTAGCGGGAGGGCGCAATGAGCAGTTCTTC	many	TRBD2	TRBJ2-1	TRBV5-1
CASRLGLAGSRGTDTQYF	TGTGCCAGCAGACTGGGACTAGCGGGCTCACGAGGCACAGATACGCAGTATTTT	many	TRBD2	TRBJ2-3	TRBV6-2/TRBV6-3
CSVGQSPWEQYF	TGCAGCGTTGGACAGTCCCCCTGGGAGCAGTACTTC	few	NA	TRBJ2-7	TRBV29-1
CASSVTSGGAETQYF	TGCGCCAGCAGTGTTACTAGCGGGGGTGCGGAGACCCAGTACTTC	NA	TRBD2	TRBJ2-5	TRBV10-2
CASSFMFGELFF	TGTGCCAGCAGTTTTATGTTCGGGGAGCTGTTTTTT	few	NA	TRBJ2-2	TRBV28
CAWSDRGDQPQHF	TGTGCCTGGAGTGACAGGGGGGATCAGCCCCAGCATTTT	NA	TRBD1	TRBJ1-5	TRBV30
CATSSADGGELFF	TGTGCCACATCATCCGCCGACGGTGGGGAGCTGTTTTTT	NA	NA	TRBJ2-2	TRBV10-3
CASSDLSGPSYNEQFF	TGTGCCAGCAGTGACTTGTCCGGGCCATCCTACAATGAGCAGTTCTTC	many	NA	TRBJ2-1	TRBV6-1
CASSPQDSPLLEQYF	TGTGCCAGCAGCCCCCAGGACAGCCCCCTACTTGAGCAGTACTTC	many	NA	TRBJ2-7	TRBV3-1
CASSPQYF	TGTGCCAGCAGCCCCCAGTATTTT	many	NA	TRBJ2-3	TRBV7-9
CSARFLRGNIQYF	TGCAGTGCGAGGTTCTTACGGGGAAACATTCAGTACTTC	NA	NA	TRBJ2-4	TRBV20-1
CASTLGTGGYTEAFF	TGTGCCAGCACCTTAGGGACAGGAGGGTACACTGAAGCTTTCTTT	many	TRBD1	TRBJ1-1	TRBV28
CAWSVSSGSHYNEQFF	TGTGCCTGGAGTGTGAGTAGCGGGAGTCATTACAATGAGCAGTTCTTC	many	TRBD2	TRBJ2-1	TRBV30
CASSLGPGRYEKLFF	TGCGCCAGCAGCCTGGGGCCAGGGAGATATGAAAAACTGTTTTTT	few	NA	TRBJ1-4	TRBV5-1
CASSYLPGAGANVLTF	TGTGCCAGCAGTTACCTTCCTGGTGCCGGGGCCAACGTCCTGACTTTC	few	NA	TRBJ2-6	TRBV6-9
CASSSTRRWDTEAFF	TGTGCCAGCAGCTCTACAAGGCGTTGGGACACTGAAGCTTTCTTT	NA	NA	TRBJ1-1	TRBV6-2/TRBV6-3
CASSPRGFQETQYF	TGTGCCAGCAGTCCCCGCGGGTTTCAAGAGACCCAGTACTTC	many	NA	TRBJ2-5	TRBV27
CASSQNRGSSYNEQFF	TGTGCCAGCAGCCAAAACAGGGGGAGCTCCTACAATGAGCAGTTCTTC	many	TRBD1	TRBJ2-1	TRBV7-3
CASSPILAGSSYEQYF	TGTGCCAGCAGCCCGATACTAGCGGGGAGCTCCTACGAGCAGTACTTC	many	TRBD2	TRBJ2-7	TRBV13
CSARVIGQISNQPQHF	TGCAGTGCTAGAGTCATTGGCCAAATCTCCAATCAGCCCCAGCATTTT	many	NA	TRBJ1-5	TRBV20-1
CASSRQRASSSGANVLTF	TGTGCCAGTAGTCGACAGCGGGCTTCGTCCTCTGGGGCCAACGTCCTGACTTTC	few	NA	TRBJ2-6	TRBV19
CASSLGEMALEQYF	TGTGCCAGCAGTCTAGGGGAAATGGCATTAGAGCAGTACTTC	few	NA	TRBJ2-7	TRBV27
CASSPVIGVMNTEAFF	TGTGCCAGCAGCCCGGTCATAGGGGTCATGAACACTGAAGCTTTCTTT	few	NA	TRBJ1-1	TRBV7-9
CASSRGGAGTEAFF	TGTGCCAGTAGCCGAGGGGGCGCGGGCACTGAAGCTTTCTTT	few	TRBD1	TRBJ1-1	TRBV19
CASSSGQRNTEAFF	TGTGCCAGCAGCTCTGGACAGAGGAACACTGAAGCTTTCTTT	many	NA	TRBJ1-1	TRBV7-9
CSAGGSGSQNEQYF	TGCAGTGCTGGGGGTAGCGGGAGCCAAAACGAGCAGTACTTC	NA	TRBD2	TRBJ2-7	TRBV20-1
CASSERQGDGYTF	TGTGCCAGCAGTGAACGCCAGGGGGATGGCTACACCTTC	many	TRBD1	TRBJ1-2	TRBV6-1
CASSLRTYQPQHF	TGTGCCAGCAGTCTCCGTACCTATCAGCCCCAGCATTTT	NA	NA	TRBJ1-5	TRBV12-3/TRBV12-4
CASSYSSTFGSNEQYF	TGTGCCAGCAGTTACTCGAGTACGTTCGGGAGTAATGAGCAGTACTTC	many	NA	TRBJ2-7	TRBV6-2/TRBV6-3
CASSPSRSWAEQYF	TGTGCCAGCAGCCCTTCGAGGTCGTGGGCCGAGCAGTACTTC	many	NA	TRBJ2-7	TRBV7-8
CASSLKGLGGQFF	TGTGCCAGCAGTTTAAAGGGATTAGGGGGGCAGTTCTTC	few	NA	TRBJ2-1	TRBV12-3/TRBV12-4
CAWRDSRTSSYNEQFF	TGTGCCTGGAGGGACTCGCGTACGAGCTCCTACAATGAGCAGTTCTTC	few	NA	TRBJ2-1	TRBV30
CASSVDSGRREEQYF	TGTGCCAGCAGCGTAGACAGCGGGAGACGAGAAGAGCAGTACTTC	NA	TRBD2	TRBJ2-7	TRBV9
CASSAGPTNEKLFF	TGTGCCAGCTCGGCGGGACCAACTAATGAAAAACTGTTTTTT	few	NA	TRBJ1-4	TRBV6-1
CAYGGQGNFYEQYF	TGTGCCTACGGCGGACAGGGGAACTTCTACGAGCAGTACTTC	NA	TRBD1	TRBJ2-7	TRBV30
CASSPVDRGFYEQYF	TGTGCCAGCTCACCCGTCGACAGGGGGTTCTACGAGCAGTACTTC	few	TRBD1	TRBJ2-7	TRBV18
CASSLGFVDNGEQYF	TGCGCCAGCAGCTTGGGGTTCGTCGATAACGGCGAGCAGTACTTC	NA	NA	TRBJ2-7	TRBV5-1
CASHDTSATYEQYF	TGTGCATCCCATGATACTAGCGCAACCTACGAGCAGTACTTC	many	TRBD2	TRBJ2-7	TRBV10-3
CASSQQNSPLHF	TGTGCCAGCAGCCAACAGAATTCACCCCTCCACTTT	many	NA	TRBJ1-6	TRBV28
CASRGGTSGTQYF	TGTGCCAGCCGGGGAGGGACTAGCGGGACCCAGTACTTC	few	TRBD2	TRBJ2-5	TRBV2
CASSQETTSTDTQYF	TGTGCCAGCAGCCAAGAAACCACCAGCACAGATACGCAGTATTTT	few	NA	TRBJ2-3	TRBV4-2
CASNRDREYGYTF	TGTGCCAGCAACCGGGACAGGGAATATGGCTACACCTTC	many	TRBD1	TRBJ1-2	TRBV2
CARRDLDRDEKLFF	TGTGCCAGACGCGACTTGGACAGGGACGAAAAACTGTTTTTT	many	TRBD1	TRBJ1-4	TRBV2
CASSQGLPSTDTQYF	TGTGCCAGCAGCCAGGGACTCCCTAGCACAGATACGCAGTATTTT	many	NA	TRBJ2-3	TRBV7-6
CASSPQTGANYGYTF	TGCGCCAGCAGCCCACAAACAGGGGCGAACTATGGCTACACCTTC	few	TRBD1	TRBJ1-2	TRBV4-1